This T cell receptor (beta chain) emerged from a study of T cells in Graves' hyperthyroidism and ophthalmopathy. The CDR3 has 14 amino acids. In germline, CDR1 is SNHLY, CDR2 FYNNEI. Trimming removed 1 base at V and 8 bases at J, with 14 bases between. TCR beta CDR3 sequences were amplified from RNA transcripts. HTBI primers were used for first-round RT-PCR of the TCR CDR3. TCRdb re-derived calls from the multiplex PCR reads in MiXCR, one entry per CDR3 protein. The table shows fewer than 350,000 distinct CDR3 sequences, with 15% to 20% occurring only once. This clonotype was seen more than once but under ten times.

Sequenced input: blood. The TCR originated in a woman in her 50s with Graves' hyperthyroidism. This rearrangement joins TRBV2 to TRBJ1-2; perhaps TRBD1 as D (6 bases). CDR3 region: CASSEGTANLGYTF. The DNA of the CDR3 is TGTGCCAGCAGTGAAGGGACAGCCAACCTCGGCTACACCTTC.